The present T cell receptor beta chain was sequenced within a study of T cell responses to AZD1222 COVID-19 vaccine. The study's findings and limits: Most donors were white British, females outnumbered males, and clonal diversity was possibly underestimated.

Concerning this clone: Antigen: not known.

Second-dose schedules of about 4 or about 12 weeks were combined. V lost 5 bases, J lost 6 bases, and 14 bases lay in between. There are 15 residues in the CDR3. In germline, CDR1 is MDHEN, CDR2 SYDVKM. Data came from immunoSEQ multiplex PCR; TCRdb stores just in-frame clones and leaves some out. The data hold nearly 200,000 clones, with under 95% observed a single time. The source of this sequence is an adult who received the AZD1222 COVID-19 vaccine. V is TRBV28 and J is TRBJ1-6, with D unresolved. The sequences come from peripheral blood, collected 28 days after the second AZD1222 dose. The CDR3 DNA reads TGTGCCAGCAGTATCCGGGCCTACACTAATTCACCCCTCCACTTT. Its translation: CASSIRAYTNSPLHF.